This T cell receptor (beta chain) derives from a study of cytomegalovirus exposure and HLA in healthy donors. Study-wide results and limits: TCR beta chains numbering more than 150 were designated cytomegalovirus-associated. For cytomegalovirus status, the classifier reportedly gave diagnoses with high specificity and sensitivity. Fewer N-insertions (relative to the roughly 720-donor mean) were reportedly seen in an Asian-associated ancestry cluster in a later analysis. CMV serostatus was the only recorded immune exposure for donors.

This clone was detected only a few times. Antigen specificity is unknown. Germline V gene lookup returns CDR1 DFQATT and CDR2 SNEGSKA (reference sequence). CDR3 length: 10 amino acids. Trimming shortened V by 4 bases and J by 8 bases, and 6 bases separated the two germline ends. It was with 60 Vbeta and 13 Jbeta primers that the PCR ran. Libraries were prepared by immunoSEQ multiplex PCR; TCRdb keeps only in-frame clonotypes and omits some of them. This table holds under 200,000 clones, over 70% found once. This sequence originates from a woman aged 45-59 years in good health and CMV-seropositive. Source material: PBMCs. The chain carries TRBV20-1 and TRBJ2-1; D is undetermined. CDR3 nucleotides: TGCAGTGCTATAGGAGATGAGCAGTTCTTC. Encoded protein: CSAIGDEQFF.